This T cell receptor (beta chain) was sequenced in a study of CD8+CD57+ T cells in acquired aplastic anemia. The template for TCR beta VDJ and CDR3 sequence profiling was genomic DNA. TCRdb itself ran the reads through MiXCR, one entry per CDR3 protein. This table has around 500,000 distinct CDR3 sequences, more than 25% appearing once. This clonotype was seen many times. Patients picked for sequencing had shown CD8+CD57+ cell expansion detected by flow cytometry. Trimming left V 0 bases short and J 7 bases short, with 10 bases between. CDR3 length: 13 amino acids. Germline V gene data show CDR1 as DFQATT and CDR2 as SNEGSKA (reference sequence).

Sequenced sample: sorted CD4+, CD8+, or CD8+CD57+ T cells (not recorded which) from PBMCs. The rearrangement joins TRBV20-1 to TRBJ1-5; no firm D call. The TCR originated in a human donor with aplastic anemia. CDR3: CSARELSSQPQHF. Written as DNA, the CDR3 is TGCAGTGCTAGAGAACTCTCGAGCCAGCCCCAGCATTTT.